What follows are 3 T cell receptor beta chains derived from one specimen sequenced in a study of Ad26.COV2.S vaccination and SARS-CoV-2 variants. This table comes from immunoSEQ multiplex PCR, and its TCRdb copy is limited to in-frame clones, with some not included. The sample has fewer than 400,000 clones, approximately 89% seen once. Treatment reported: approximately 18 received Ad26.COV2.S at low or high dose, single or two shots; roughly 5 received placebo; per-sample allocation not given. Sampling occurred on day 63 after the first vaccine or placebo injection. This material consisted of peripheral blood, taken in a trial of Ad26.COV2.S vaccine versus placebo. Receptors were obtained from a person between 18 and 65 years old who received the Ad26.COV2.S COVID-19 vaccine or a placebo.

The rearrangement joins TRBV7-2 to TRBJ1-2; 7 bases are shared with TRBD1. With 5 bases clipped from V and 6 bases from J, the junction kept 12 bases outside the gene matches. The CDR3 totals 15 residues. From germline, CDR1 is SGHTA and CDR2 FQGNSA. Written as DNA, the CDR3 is TGTGCCAGCAGCGCGAACAGGGGTGCGGTAAATGGCTACACCTTC. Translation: CASSANRGAVNGYTF. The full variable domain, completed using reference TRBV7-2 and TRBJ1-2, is GAGVSQSPSNKVTEKGKDVELRCDPISGHTALYWYRQSLGQGLEFLIYFQGNSAPDKSGLPSDRFSAERTGGSVSTLTIQRTQQEDSAVYLCASSANRGAVNGYTFGSGTRLTVV.

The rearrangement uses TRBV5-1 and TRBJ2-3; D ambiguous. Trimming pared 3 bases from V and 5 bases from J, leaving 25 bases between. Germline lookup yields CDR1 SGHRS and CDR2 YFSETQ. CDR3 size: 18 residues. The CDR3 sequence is CASSYQTRTQTDIDTQYF. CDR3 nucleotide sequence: TGCGCCAGCAGCTACCAGACAAGGACCCAAACCGACATAGATACGCAGTATTTT.

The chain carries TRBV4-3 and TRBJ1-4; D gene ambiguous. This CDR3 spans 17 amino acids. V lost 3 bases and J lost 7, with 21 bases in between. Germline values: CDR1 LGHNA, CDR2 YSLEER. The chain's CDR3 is CASSQMAHWTEGEKLFF. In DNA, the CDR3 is TGCGCCAGCAGCCAGATGGCCCACTGGACTGAGGGTGAAAAACTGTTTTTT.